This TCR beta chain derives from a study of vaccination and CD4 T cells after COVID-19. Overall study context: Either the Pfizer-BioNTech BNT162b2 or Moderna mRNA-1273 vaccine was given as two doses. Investigators drew the post-COVID samples a median around 98 days after diagnosis, with a range of 35 to 161.

Treatment indicated: roughly 10-day PBMC culture with coronavirus spike peptide pools or control peptides (ViraFEST assay). It was before the COVID-19 pandemic (2011-2018) that the unexposed donor's CD4+ T cells were collected. Germline values: CDR1 MNHNS, CDR2 SASEGT. Trimming left V 3 bases short and J 1 base short, with 12 bases between. The CDR3 has 15 residues. CD4+ T cells that had been cultured provided DNA sequenced with the Oncomine TCR Beta short-read assay. DNA came from CD4+ T cells after culture. In TCRdb, the PCR reads were re-called with MiXCR into one record per CDR3 protein. The sample lists around 11,000 distinct CDR3 sequences; almost 40% were seen once. Remarks on this clonotype: Its specificity is unknown.

The sequence came from a human donor in good health. The sample taken for sequencing was CD4+ T cells from blood, cultured in vitro. V is TRBV6-1 and J is TRBJ2-5; D may correspond to TRBD1 or TRBD2 (5 bases each). This chain's CDR3 is CASSEPAGTQETQYF. CDR3 nucleotide sequence: TGTGCCAGCAGTGAGCCCGCCGGGACCCAAGAGACCCAGTACTTC.